This TCR beta chain was recovered during a study of blood T cells in healthy people across ages. The study's findings and limits: There was a strong correlation between TCR beta diversity and naive T cell percentage.

Per the germline V gene, CDR1 is MNHEY and CDR2 is SVGAGI. Trimming removed 6 bases from V and 5 bases from J, with 13 bases in between. The CDR3 loop spans 13 amino acids. Concerning this clonotype: Its target is not known.

Primers used in a second PCR of roughly 6 to 11 cycles were a sample-barcoded 5' primer and a J-beta primer mix. TCRdb reprocessed the 5' RACE reads with MiXCR, giving one entry per CDR3 protein. The table lists 1.5 million to 2 million distinct CDR3 sequences, approximately 50% of them singletons. The sequence came from a woman in her forties in good health. The chain is built from TRBV6-5 and TRBJ2-5; D may be TRBD1 (6 bases). Sequencing was carried out using blood. CDR3 loop: CASRNTGLETQYF. The CDR3 nucleotides are TGTGCCAGCAGAAACACAGGGTTGGAGACCCAGTACTTC.